The 10 T cell receptor beta chains reported below all come from one sample, sequenced in a study of T cell changes during pregnancy in multiple sclerosis. The table came from immunoSEQ multiplex PCR; TCRdb's copy has only in-frame clones and leaves some out. The sample carries more than 25,000 clones, 70% to 90% recorded once. The sample consisted of CD8+ T cells from peripheral blood mononuclear cells, taken in the third trimester of pregnancy. The receptors stem from a female donor with multiple sclerosis, enrolled in a pregnancy study.

CDR3 residues: CASSDRLMNTEAFF. The CDR3 nucleotides read TGTGCCAGCAGTGATCGACTCATGAACACTGAAGCTTTCTTT. V usage is TRBV2 and J usage is TRBJ1-1; no reliable D call. V was clipped by 3 bases and J by 0 bases, with 8 bases between them. CDR1 and CDR2 (germline): SNHLY, FYNNEI. The CDR3 totals 14 residues.

This chain connects TRBV6-5 to TRBJ2-7; D call uncertain. The CDR3 runs 14 residues. CDR1 and CDR2 from the germline V gene are MNHEY and SVGAGI. Deletions cut 8 bases from V and 0 bases from J, with 14 bases between. DNA of the CDR3: TGTGCCAGCCTTCCTCGTAAGAGCTCCTACGAGCAGTACTTC. It codes for CASLPRKSSYEQYF.

J is TRBJ1-4 and V is TRBV6-1, with 7 bases fitting TRBD1. V shed 6 bases, J shed 5 bases, and the junction held 6 bases outside the gene matches. This CDR3 is 14 amino acids long. Germline V CDR1 and CDR2: MNHNS, SASEGT. The CDR3: CASSSGGSNEKLFF. CDR3 DNA sequence: TGTGCCAGCAGCTCAGGGGGGAGCAATGAAAAACTGTTTTTT.

This sequence joins TRBV7-2 and TRBJ1-2, with 7 bases matching TRBD1. CDR3 size: 16 residues. V was clipped by 1 base and J by 4 bases; unmatched bases: 9. Germline CDR1 is SGHTA and CDR2 is FQGNSA. Written as DNA, the CDR3 is TGTGCCAGCAGCTTAGTAGTCAGGGGGGACGGCTATGGCTACACCTTC. Translating it yields CASSLVVRGDGYGYTF.

The CDR3 DNA sequence: TGTGCCAGCAGTACCCAGGTCTCCTACGAGCAGTACTTC. This codes for CASSTQVSYEQYF. This chain joins TRBV6-1 and TRBJ2-7; no reliable D call. Between the trimmed V and J ends, which lost 5 bases and 0 bases, there was a span of 8 bases. The length of the CDR3 is 13 residues. In germline, CDR1 is MNHNS, CDR2 SASEGT.

This clone came up once. J is TRBJ2-1 and V is TRBV27, with a possible D match to TRBD1 (6 bases). The V gene's germline CDR1 is MNHEY and CDR2 SMNVEV (reference sequence). The ends were cut back, 2 bases at V and 3 bases at J, with 11 bases in the middle. The CDR3 extends over 15 amino acids. The chain's CDR3 is CASSLRGSGYNEQFF. The CDR3 bases are TGTGCCAGCAGTTTAAGGGGGTCGGGCTACAATGAGCAGTTCTTC.

The chain has TRBV19 and TRBJ2-3, with D perhaps TRBD2 (6 bases). The V gene lost 3 bases and the J gene lost 3 bases, with 10 bases spanning the gap. The CDR3 length is 14 residues. Germline V CDR1 and CDR2: LNHDA, SQIVND (reference sequence). CDR3 protein: CASSILEGTDTQYF. Here the CDR3 DNA reads TGTGCCAGTAGTATTTTGGAGGGGACAGATACGCAGTATTTT.

The chain employs TRBV27 and TRBJ1-2; TRBD1 matches 7 bases. There are 14 residues in the CDR3. V lost 5 bases and J lost 4; bases outside the gene matches: 7. Looked up from germline, CDR1 is MNHEY and CDR2 is SMNVEV (reference sequence). Here the CDR3 reads CASSRGGKGYGYTF. The CDR3 nucleotides read TGTGCCAGCAGTAGAGGGGGCAAGGGCTATGGCTACACCTTC.

This chain connects TRBV10-3 to TRBJ1-4, with D possibly TRBD1 on 5 matching bases. The germline CDR1 and CDR2 sequences are ENHRY and SYGVKD. Trimming took 6 bases from V and 11 from J, leaving 10 bases between them. This CDR3 region has 11 residues. CDR3 amino acids: CAIRGVGKLFF. CDR3 nucleotides: TGTGCCATCAGAGGGGTGGGGAAACTGTTTTTT.

This clone was seen a handful of times. V usage is TRBV7-9 and J usage is TRBJ1-1; D unclear. CDR1 is SEHNR and CDR2 is FQNEAQ in the germline V gene (reference sequence). This CDR3 comprises 13 residues. V was trimmed by 7 bases and J by 0 bases, leaving 9 bases between them. The CDR3 DNA follows: TGTGCCAGCATTGGAGGAGTGAACACTGAAGCTTTCTTT. The encoded protein is CASIGGVNTEAFF.